This T cell receptor beta chain appears in the sequencing data of a study of cytomegalovirus exposure and HLA in healthy donors. In the PCR, 60 Vbeta and 13 Jbeta primers were used. Clones were read by immunoSEQ multiplex PCR, and TCRdb kept only the in-frame ones, dropping some. The data show around 190,000 clones, about nine tenths seen once. The germline gives CDR1 SNHLY, CDR2 FYNNEI. CDR3 length equals 13 residues. The V and J ends lost 8 bases and 2 bases, in that order; junction bases with no gene match: 5. Study-wide results and caveats: Presence/absence comparisons presumed near-even sequencing depth among donors.

Regarding this clone: Antigen specificity is unknown.

This receptor was obtained from a boy between 2 and 10 years old in good health and CMV-seronegative. The chain has TRBV2 and TRBJ1-2; TRBD1 aligns across 7 bases. The sample was PBMCs. Written as DNA, the CDR3 is TGTGCCAGCGAGGAACAGGGGAACTATGGCTACACCTTC. Amino acid sequence: CASEEQGNYGYTF. The full variable domain, rest sourced from reference TRBV2 and TRBJ1-2, is EPEVTQTPSHQVTQMGQEVILRCVPISNHLYFYWYRQILGQKVEFLVSFYNNEISEKSEIFDDQFSVERPDGSNFTLKIRSTKLEDSAMYFCASEEQGNYGYTFGSGTRLTVV.